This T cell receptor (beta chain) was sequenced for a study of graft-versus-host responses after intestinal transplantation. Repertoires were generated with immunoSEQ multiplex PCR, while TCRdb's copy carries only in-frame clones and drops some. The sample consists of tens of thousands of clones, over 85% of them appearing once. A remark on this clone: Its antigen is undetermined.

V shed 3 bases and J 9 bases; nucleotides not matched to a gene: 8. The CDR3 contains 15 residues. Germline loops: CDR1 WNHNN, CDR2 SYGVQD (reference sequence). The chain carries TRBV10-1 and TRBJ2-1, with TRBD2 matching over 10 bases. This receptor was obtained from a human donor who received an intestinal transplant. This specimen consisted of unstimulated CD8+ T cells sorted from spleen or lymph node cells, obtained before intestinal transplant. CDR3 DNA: TGCGCCAGCAGTGAAGCTAGCGGGAGAACCGGTGAGCAGTTCTTC. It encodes CASSEASGRTGEQFF.